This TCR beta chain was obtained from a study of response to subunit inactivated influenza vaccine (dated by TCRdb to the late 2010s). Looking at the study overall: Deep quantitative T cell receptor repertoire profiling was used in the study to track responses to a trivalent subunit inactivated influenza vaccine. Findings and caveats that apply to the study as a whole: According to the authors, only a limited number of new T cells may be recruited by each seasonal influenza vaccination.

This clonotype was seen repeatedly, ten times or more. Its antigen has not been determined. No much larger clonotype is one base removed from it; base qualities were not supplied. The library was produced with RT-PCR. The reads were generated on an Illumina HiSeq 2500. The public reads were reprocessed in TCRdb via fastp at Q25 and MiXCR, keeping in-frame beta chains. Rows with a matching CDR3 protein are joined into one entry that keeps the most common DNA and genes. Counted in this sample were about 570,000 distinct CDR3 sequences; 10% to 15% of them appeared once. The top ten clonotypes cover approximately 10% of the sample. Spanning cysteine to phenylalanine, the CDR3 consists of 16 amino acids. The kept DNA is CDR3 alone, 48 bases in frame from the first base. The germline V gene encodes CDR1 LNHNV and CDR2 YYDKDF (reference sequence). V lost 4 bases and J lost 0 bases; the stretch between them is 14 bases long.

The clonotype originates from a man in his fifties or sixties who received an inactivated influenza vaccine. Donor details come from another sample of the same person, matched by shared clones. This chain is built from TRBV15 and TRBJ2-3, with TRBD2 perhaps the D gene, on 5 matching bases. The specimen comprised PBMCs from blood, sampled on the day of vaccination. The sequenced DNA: TGTGCCACCAGCAACCCGGACCGGGATAGCACAGATACGCAGTATTTT. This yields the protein CATSNPDRDSTDTQYF. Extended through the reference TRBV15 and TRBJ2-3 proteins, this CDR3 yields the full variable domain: DAMVIQNPRYQVTQFGKPVTLSCSQTLNHNVMYWYQQKSSQAPKLLFHYYDKDFNNEADTPDNFQSRRPNTSFCFLDIRSPGLGDTAMYLCATSNPDRDSTDTQYFGPGTRLTVL.